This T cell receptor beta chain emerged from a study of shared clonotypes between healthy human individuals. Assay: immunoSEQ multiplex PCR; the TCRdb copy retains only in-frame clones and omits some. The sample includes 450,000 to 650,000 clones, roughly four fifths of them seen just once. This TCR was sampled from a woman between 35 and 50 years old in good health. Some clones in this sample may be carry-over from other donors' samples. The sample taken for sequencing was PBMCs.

The CDR3 spells CASSPRIAGVDEQFF. DNA for the CDR3: TGTGCCAGCAGCCCCCGGATAGCGGGAGTGGATGAGCAGTTCTTC. V gene TRBV14 combines with J gene TRBJ2-1, with 9 bases lining up with TRBD2. With 4 bases clipped from V and 8 bases from J, the junction kept 9 bases outside the gene matches. Germline V CDR1 and CDR2: SGHDN, FVKESK. CDR3 size: 15 residues.